This TCR beta chain was recovered during a study of T cells after yellow fever vaccination. TCRdb fed the 5' RACE reads into MiXCR, producing one record per CDR3 protein. The repertoire consists of approximately 550,000 distinct CDR3 sequences, with about 13% occurring once and the leading ten covering around an eighth. The CDR3 sequence is 15 residues long. CDR1 and CDR2 from the germline V gene are MGHDK and SYGVNS. Trimming cost V 6 bases and J 5 bases; bases outside gene matches: 9. The V and J genes are TRBV25-1 and TRBJ2-7, with TRBD2 matching 11 bases. Sequenced material: PBMCs, taken on the day of the yellow fever booster vaccination. This receptor was identified in a man under 40 who received the YFV17D yellow fever vaccine. The CDR3 region has the DNA TGTGCCAGCAGGGACACGCTAGCGGGAGGAAACGAGCAGTACTTC. This encodes CASRDTLAGGNEQYF.